This TCR beta chain was recorded in a study of T cells in Graves' hyperthyroidism and ophthalmopathy. Regarding the study as a whole: From stable hyperthyroidism, ophthalmopathy was set apart by a 13 V-J model.

This clonotype was picked up many times. Its target is not known. Amplified regions were TCR beta CDR3 sequences from RNA transcripts. HTBI primers were employed in a first-round RT-PCR of the TCR CDR3. MiXCR was run by TCRdb on the multiplex PCR reads, yielding one entry per CDR3 protein. The sample includes about 380,000 distinct CDR3 sequences, roughly 14% seen only once; the top ten take around 20%. Trimming left V 5 bases short and J 2 bases short, with 13 bases between. Germline loops: CDR1 GTSNPN, CDR2 SVGIG (reference sequence). CDR3 length: 13 residues. For ophthalmopathy patients, the Clinical Activity Score was at least 3 and the NOSPECS grade at least 4; duration was under 3 months. Lactation, pregnancy, other autoimmune disease or uncontrolled infection excluded patients. The authors obtained PBMCs from around 10 ml of fresh peripheral blood.

This sequence was found in a woman in her twenties or thirties with Graves' ophthalmopathy. V usage is TRBV30 and J usage is TRBJ2-7, with D tentatively TRBD2 (6 bases). Sequencing was carried out using blood. The CDR3 protein is CAWRGLPAYEQYF. CDR3 DNA: TGTGCCTGGCGGGGACTCCCGGCCTACGAGCAGTACTTC.